This TCR beta chain was profiled in a study of blood T cell repertoires in COVID-19. Produced via immunoSEQ multiplex PCR; TCRdb's table is partial and in-frame only. The sample consists of roughly 250,000 clones, about 90% of them appearing once. The specimen was PBMCs or T cells enriched from blood (not recorded which). This receptor was identified in a woman under 40 with acute COVID-19.

The DNA of the CDR3 is TGTGCCAGCAGCTTTGGTGGGCCAGACTACTATAATTCACCCCTCCACTTT. Translated: CASSFGGPDYYNSPLHF. The rearrangement links TRBV5-6 to TRBJ1-6, with unresolved D. V lost 2 bases and J 3 bases, leaving 15 bases between the germline ends. CDR1 and CDR2 (germline): SGHDT, YYEEEE. The CDR3 sequence is 17 residues long.